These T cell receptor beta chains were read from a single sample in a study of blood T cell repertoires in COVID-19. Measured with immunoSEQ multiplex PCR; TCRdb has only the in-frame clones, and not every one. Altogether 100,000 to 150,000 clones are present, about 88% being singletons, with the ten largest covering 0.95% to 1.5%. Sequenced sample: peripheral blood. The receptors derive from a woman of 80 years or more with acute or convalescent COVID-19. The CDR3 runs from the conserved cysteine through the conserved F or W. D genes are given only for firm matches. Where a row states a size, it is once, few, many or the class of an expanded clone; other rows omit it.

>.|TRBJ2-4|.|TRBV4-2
TGTGCCAGCAGCCAAGACAGGGCACCGGCCAAAAACATTCAGTACTTC
CASSQDRAPAKNIQYF
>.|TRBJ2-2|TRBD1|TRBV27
TGTGCCAGCAGTTTATCGGGACAGTACACCGGGGAGCTGTTTTTT
CASSLSGQYTGELFF
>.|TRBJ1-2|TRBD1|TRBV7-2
TGTGCCAGCAGCTTAGCGCGGACAGGGGGCGATGGCTACACCTTC
CASSLARTGGDGYTF
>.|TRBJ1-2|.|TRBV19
TGTGCCAGTAGTGCGGACGGAGTGGGCGTCTTCGGGGATTATGGCTACACCTTC
CASSADGVGVFGDYGYTF
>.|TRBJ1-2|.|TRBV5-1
TGCGCCAGCAGCTTGGGGACTTCACTTGGGTATGGCTACACCTTC
CASSLGTSLGYGYTF
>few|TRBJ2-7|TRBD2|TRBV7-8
TGTGCCAGCAGCCCGGGGGGATCCTTAGCGGGAGCCTACGAGCAGTACTTC
CASSPGGSLAGAYEQYF
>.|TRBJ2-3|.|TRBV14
TGTGCCAGCAGCCGAATTCCGGGACATCTCACAGATACGCAGTATTTT
CASSRIPGHLTDTQYF
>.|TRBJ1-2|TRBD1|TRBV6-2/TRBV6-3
TGTGCCAGCAGTTACTCGAGCTCGCAGGGGGCGCGACGGGGCTACACCTTC
CASSYSSSQGARRGYTF
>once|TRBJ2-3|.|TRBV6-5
TGTGCCAGCAGCGGGGACACCACAGATACGCAGTATTTT
CASSGDTTDTQYF
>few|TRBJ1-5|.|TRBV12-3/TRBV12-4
TGTGCCAGCAGTTTCGTAGATCAGCCCCAGCATTTT
CASSFVDQPQHF
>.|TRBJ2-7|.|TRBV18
TGTGCCAGCTCAGGACAGAGGCAAGCTTACGAGCAGTACTTC
CASSGQRQAYEQYF
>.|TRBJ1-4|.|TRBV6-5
TGTGCCAGCAGTTACATGGCTTCTAATGAAAAACTGTTTTTT
CASSYMASNEKLFF
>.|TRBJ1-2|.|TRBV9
TGTGCCAGCAGCGCGAGCCCTGGAGCTAACTATGGCTACACCTTC
CASSASPGANYGYTF
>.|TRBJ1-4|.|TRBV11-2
TGTGCCAGCAGCTTAGGACGTAGGGAGATTAATGAAAAACTGTTTTTT
CASSLGRREINEKLFF
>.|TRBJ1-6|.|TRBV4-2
TGTGCCAGCAGCCAAGCGACAGAAGGCCGGTCACCCCTCCACTTT
CASSQATEGRSPLHF
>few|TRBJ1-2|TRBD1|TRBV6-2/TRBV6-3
TGTGCCAGCAGTTACGGACAGGGACCTAACTATGGCTACACCTTC
CASSYGQGPNYGYTF
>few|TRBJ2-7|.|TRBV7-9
TGTGCCAGCAGCTTAAAGGCGGCTCCCTACGAGCAGTACTTC
CASSLKAAPYEQYF
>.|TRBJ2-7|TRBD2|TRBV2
TGTGCCAGCAGTTCAGGGGAAGCGGGAGGGCCCTACGAGCAGTACTTC
CASSSGEAGGPYEQYF
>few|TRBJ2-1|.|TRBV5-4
TGTGCCAGCAGCTTGGACGCCGGGAGCTTGGGTGAGCAGTTCTTC
CASSLDAGSLGEQFF
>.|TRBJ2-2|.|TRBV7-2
TGTGCCAGCAGCTTAGTTTCGGGAGTGTTCACCGGGGAGCTGTTTTTT
CASSLVSGVFTGELFF
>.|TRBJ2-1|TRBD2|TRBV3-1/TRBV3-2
TGTGCCAGCAGCCTGCGACTAGCGGGGGTCATTAATGAGCAGTTCTTC
CASSLRLAGVINEQFF
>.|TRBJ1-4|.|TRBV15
TGTGCCACCAGCATAGTGGCGACAAGAACGTATGAAAAACTGTTTTTT
CATSIVATRTYEKLFF
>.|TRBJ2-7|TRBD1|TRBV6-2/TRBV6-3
TGTGCCAGCAGTCACCCCTATGGGACAGGGAAACCCTACGAGCAGTACTTC
CASSHPYGTGKPYEQYF
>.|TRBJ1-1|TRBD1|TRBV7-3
TGTGCCAGCAGCTCCGGTCCAATTTACAGGGGCCCCACTGAAGCTTTCTTT
CASSSGPIYRGPTEAFF
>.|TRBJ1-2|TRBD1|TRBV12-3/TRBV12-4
TGTGCCAGCAGCCTCGGACAGGGTTACGGCTACACCTTC
CASSLGQGYGYTF
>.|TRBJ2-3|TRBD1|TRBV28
TGTGCCAGCAGTACTCCGGACAGGGGGTTGACAGATACGCAGTATTTT
CASSTPDRGLTDTQYF
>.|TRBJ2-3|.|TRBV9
TGTGCCAGCTCGGTGGGCACAGATACGCAGTATTTT
CASSVGTDTQYF
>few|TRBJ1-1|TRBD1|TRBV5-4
TGTGCCAGCAGCGCCACCAGGGGGAGTAACACTGAAGCTTTCTTT
CASSATRGSNTEAFF
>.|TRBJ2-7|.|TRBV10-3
TGTGCCATAAGGGGGGGATCCTACGAGCAGTACTTC
CAIRGGSYEQYF
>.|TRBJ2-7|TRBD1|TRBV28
TGTGCCAGCAGGGACAGGGGCTACGAGCAGTACTTC
CASRDRGYEQYF
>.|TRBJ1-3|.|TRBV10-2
TGCGCCAGCACGCCCGGGGGGCGAAACACCATATATTTT
CASTPGGRNTIYF
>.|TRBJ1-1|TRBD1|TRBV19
TGTGCCAGCCGGGACAGGGGATTGGGAAACACTGAAGCTTTCTTT
CASRDRGLGNTEAFF
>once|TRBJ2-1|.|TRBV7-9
TGTGCCAGCAGCTTAGGTGCGCCGGGCTACAATGAGCAGTTCTTC
CASSLGAPGYNEQFF
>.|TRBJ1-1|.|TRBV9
TGTGCCAGCAGCGTAGGAGGTGGATTGAACACTGAAGCTTTCTTT
CASSVGGGLNTEAFF
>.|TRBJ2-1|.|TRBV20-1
TGCAGTGCTAGTACCCTAGCGTGGAATGAGCAGTTCTTC
CSASTLAWNEQFF
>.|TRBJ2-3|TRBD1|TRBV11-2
TGTGCCAGCAGCACCACGGGACAGGGCGCGCAGTATTTT
CASSTTGQGAQYF
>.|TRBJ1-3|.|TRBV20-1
TGCAGTGCTAGTTTGGACAGTGTACGTTCGAACACCATATATTTT
CSASLDSVRSNTIYF
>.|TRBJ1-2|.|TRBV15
TGTGCCACCAGCAGTACCAGGGAGGGTGGCTACACCTTC
CATSSTREGGYTF
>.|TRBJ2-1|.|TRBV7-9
TGTGCCAGCAGATTGGAAGCGAGTGAGCAGTTCTTC
CASRLEASEQFF
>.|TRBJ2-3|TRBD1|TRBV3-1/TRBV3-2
TGTGCCAGCAGCTCAAGGGGGACAGGGAGGGATACGCAGTATTTT
CASSSRGTGRDTQYF
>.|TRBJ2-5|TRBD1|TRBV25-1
TGTGCCAGCAGTGAAGGGTCGACAGGGGTTGTAGAGACCCAGTACTTC
CASSEGSTGVVETQYF
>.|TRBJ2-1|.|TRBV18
TGTGCCAGCTCACGGGGGCAGGACAATGAGCAGTTCTTC
CASSRGQDNEQFF
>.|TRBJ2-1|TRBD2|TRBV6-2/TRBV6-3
TGTGCCAGCAGCCACTATAGCGGGGGGTTTTTGAGGAAGCAGTTCTTC
CASSHYSGGFLRKQFF
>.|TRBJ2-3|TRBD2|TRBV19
TGTGCCAGTACCCCAAGGGAACTAGCGGGTGGTACGCAGTATTTT
CASTPRELAGGTQYF
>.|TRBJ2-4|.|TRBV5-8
TGTGCCAGCAGCTTTGGGTTCGCACAGATCAAAAACATTCAGTACTTC
CASSFGFAQIKNIQYF
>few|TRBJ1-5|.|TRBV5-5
TGTGCCAGCAGCTTGATGGGGGGAATCAATCAGCCCCAGCATTTT
CASSLMGGINQPQHF
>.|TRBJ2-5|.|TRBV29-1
TGCAGCGTTGAAGGCGGACAGCCCAGGGAGACCCAGTACTTC
CSVEGGQPRETQYF
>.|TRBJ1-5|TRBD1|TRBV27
TGTGCCAGCAGTCCCGGGACAGGGCCTTCGAGCAATCAGCCCCAGCATTTT
CASSPGTGPSSNQPQHF
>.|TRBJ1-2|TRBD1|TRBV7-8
TGTGCCAGCAGCTTAATCCCCCAGGTGCAGGGGGGTGGCTACACCTTC
CASSLIPQVQGGGYTF
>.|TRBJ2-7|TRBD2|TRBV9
TGTGCCAGCAGCGTGACTAGCGGGAGTTACGAGCAGTACTTC
CASSVTSGSYEQYF
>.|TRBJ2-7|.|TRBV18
TGTGCCAGCTCAGACGGAGGTCGGGAGCAGTACTTC
CASSDGGREQYF
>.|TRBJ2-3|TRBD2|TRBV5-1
TGCGCCAGCGGCCTAGCGGGAGAAAGGGATACGCAGTATTTT
CASGLAGERDTQYF
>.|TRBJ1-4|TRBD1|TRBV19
TGTGCCAGTACCCAGGACAGGGGGCAGGAAAAACTGTTTTTT
CASTQDRGQEKLFF
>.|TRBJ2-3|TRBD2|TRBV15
TGTGCCACCAGCAGAGCGGGGGGAACAGATACGCAGTATTTT
CATSRAGGTDTQYF
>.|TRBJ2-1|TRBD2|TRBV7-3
TGTGCCAGCAGCCTCATGGGAGGGAAGAGGGTGCATGAGCAGTTCTTC
CASSLMGGKRVHEQFF
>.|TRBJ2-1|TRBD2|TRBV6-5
TGTGCCAGCATCGAGGGGACTAGCGTCGGGAATGAGCAGTTCTTC
CASIEGTSVGNEQFF
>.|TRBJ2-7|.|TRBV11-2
TGTGCCAGCAGCCATAATGAGGGCGAGCAGTACTTC
CASSHNEGEQYF